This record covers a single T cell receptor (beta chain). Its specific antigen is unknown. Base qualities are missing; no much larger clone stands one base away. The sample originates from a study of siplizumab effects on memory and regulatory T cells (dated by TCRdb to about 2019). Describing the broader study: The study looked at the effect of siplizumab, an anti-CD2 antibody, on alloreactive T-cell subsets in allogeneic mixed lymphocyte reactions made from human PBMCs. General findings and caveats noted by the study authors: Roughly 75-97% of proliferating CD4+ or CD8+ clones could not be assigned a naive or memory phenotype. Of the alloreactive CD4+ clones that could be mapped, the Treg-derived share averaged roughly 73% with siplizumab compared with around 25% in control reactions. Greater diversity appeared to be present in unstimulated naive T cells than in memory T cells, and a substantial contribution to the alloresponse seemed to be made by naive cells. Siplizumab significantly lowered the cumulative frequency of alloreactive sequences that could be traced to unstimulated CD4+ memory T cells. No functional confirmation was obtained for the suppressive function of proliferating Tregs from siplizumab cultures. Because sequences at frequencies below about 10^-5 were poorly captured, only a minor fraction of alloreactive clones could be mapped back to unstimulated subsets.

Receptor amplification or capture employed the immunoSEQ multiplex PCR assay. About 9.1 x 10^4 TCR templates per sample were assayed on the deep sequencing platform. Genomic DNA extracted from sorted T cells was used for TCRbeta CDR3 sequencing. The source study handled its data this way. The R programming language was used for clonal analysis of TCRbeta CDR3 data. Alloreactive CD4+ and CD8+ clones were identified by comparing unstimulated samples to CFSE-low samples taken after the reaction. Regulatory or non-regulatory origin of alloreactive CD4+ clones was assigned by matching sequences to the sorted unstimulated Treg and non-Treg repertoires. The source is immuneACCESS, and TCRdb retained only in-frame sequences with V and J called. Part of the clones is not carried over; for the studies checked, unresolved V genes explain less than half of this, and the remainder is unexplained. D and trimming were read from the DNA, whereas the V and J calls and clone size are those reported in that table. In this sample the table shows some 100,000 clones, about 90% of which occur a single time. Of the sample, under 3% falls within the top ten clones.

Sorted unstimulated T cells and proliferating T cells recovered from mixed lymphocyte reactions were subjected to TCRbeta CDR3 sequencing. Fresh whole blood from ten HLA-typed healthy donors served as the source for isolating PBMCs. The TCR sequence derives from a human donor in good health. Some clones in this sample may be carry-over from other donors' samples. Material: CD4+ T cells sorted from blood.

The CDR3 sequence is CASSIGGQYTGELFF. The nucleotides are TGTGCCAGTAGTATAGGTGGACAGTACACCGGGGAGCTGTTTTTT. Here the chain combines TRBV19 and TRBJ2-2; the D gene is possibly TRBD1, with 6 bases matching. The CDR3 runs 15 residues from the cysteine to the phenylalanine. The sequence is cut down to CDR3 DNA, 45 bases in frame from base 1. Reading the germline V gene (reference sequence) gives CDR1 LNHDA and CDR2 SQIVND. The germline ends are 9 bases apart after V is trimmed by 1 base and J by 3 bases.